This T cell receptor (beta chain) was observed in a study of blood T cells in healthy people across ages. Study-level findings and limits: Researchers judged that diversity estimates from one million T cells fell short of true values.

The second PCR ran about 6 to 11 cycles with a sample-barcoded 5' primer and J-beta primers. A single record per CDR3 protein comes from TCRdb applying MiXCR to the 5' RACE reads. The profile shows about 1.5 million distinct CDR3 sequences, roughly two fifths of them singletons. This clonotype was seen only a few times. The antigen is undetermined. The sequence was obtained from a woman aged 18-30 years in good health. Specimen: blood.

The CDR3 DNA sequence: TGTGCCAGCAGCCCTCCGTCTAGCGTAAGCTCCTACGAGCAGTACTTC. This translates into CASSPPSSVSSYEQYF. The rearrangement joins TRBV9 to TRBJ2-7; tentatively, D is TRBD2 (6 bases). The germline V and J ends were trimmed by 4 bases and 0 bases, with 17 bases remaining between them. Germline CDR1 SGDLS, CDR2 YYNGEE. This CDR3 has 16 amino acids. Full variable domain (outside the CDR3, taken from reference TRBV9 and TRBJ2-7): DSGVTQTPKHLITATGQRVTLRCSPRSGDLSVYWYQQSLDQGLQFLIQYYNGEERAKGNILERFSAQQFPDLHSELNLSSLELGDSALYFCASSPPSSVSSYEQYFGPGTRLTVT.